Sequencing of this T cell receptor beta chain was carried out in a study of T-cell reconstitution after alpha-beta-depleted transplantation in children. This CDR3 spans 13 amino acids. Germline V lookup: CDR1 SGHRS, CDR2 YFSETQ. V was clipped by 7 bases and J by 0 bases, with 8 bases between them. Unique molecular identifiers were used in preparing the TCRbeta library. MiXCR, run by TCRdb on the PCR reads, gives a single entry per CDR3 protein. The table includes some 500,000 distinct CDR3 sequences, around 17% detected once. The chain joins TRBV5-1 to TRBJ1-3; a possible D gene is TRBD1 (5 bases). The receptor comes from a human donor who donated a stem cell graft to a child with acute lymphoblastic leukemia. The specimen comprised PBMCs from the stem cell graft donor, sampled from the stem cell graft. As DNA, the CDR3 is TGCGCCAGCGGAGGGGCCTCTGGAAACACCATATATTTT. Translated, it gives CASGGASGNTIYF.